These 19 T cell receptor beta chains were all obtained from the same sample, sequenced in a study of human T cells and chemical hapten exposure. Time point: patch test 1, 2 weeks after DPC sensitization. Treatment meaning: therapeutic diphenylcyclopropenone sensitization with weekly scalp DPC. TCRdb reanalysed the RACE reads using MiXCR and keeps one entry per CDR3 protein. The data show about 56,000 distinct CDR3 sequences, with roughly a tenth seen just once and about an eighth held by the top ten. The material sequenced was whole blood, taken in connection with sensitization to the hapten diphenylcyclopropenone (DPC). These receptors originate from a woman in her forties with alopecia areata. Some clones in this sample may be carry-over from other donors' samples.

CDR3 DNA sequence: TGCAGTGCTAGAGAACAGGGGAATCAGCCCCAGCATTTT. Its protein product is CSAREQGNQPQHF. J is TRBJ1-5 and V is TRBV20-1; 7 bases agree with TRBD1. The trim removed 0 bases at V and 4 bases at J, leaving 0 bases unmatched. Germline lookup yields CDR1 DFQATT and CDR2 SNEGSKA (reference sequence). This CDR3 spans 13 amino acids.

Of note for this clonotype: A much larger clonotype is one base distant, so this may be a read error. A read error is likely, as this CDR3 ends without the conserved phenylalanine or tryptophan. The chain recombines TRBV3-1 with TRBJ2-3; 9 bases fit TRBD2. Looked up from germline, CDR1 is LGHDT and CDR2 is YNNKEL (reference sequence). Unmatched junction bases numbered 5, after V lost 4 bases and J lost 12 bases. The CDR3 consists of 12 residues. The CDR3 DNA reads as TGTGCCAGCAGCCCAGGGACTAGCATTCAGTATTTA. This encodes CASSPGTSIQYL.

This clonotype was observed many times. This chain connects TRBV6-2 or TRBV6-3 to TRBJ1-5, with D perhaps TRBD1 (5 bases). The CDR3 extends over 14 amino acids. Trimming removed 5 bases at V and 7 bases at J, with 15 bases between. From germline, CDR1 is MNHEY and CDR2 SVGEGT. The CDR3 DNA sequence: TGTGCCAGCAGTCTGACGGGACTCACCCAGCCCCAGCATTTT. Translation gives CASSLTGLTQPQHF.

This clonotype was recorded a few times. The chain joins TRBV20-1 to TRBJ1-1; no firm D call. The V end lost 2 bases, the J end lost 7 bases, and 8 bases lay between the germline ends. The length of the CDR3 is 11 residues. Germline CDR1 DFQATT, CDR2 SNEGSKA (reference sequence). The CDR3 DNA is TGCAGTGCTAGACGGACGGTTGAAGCTTTCTTT. This gives the protein CSARRTVEAFF.

The chain uses TRBV12-3 or TRBV12-4 and TRBJ2-7; D uncertain. The V gene lost 7 bases and the J gene lost 6 bases, with 10 bases spanning the gap. This CDR3 region has 11 residues. The CDR3 region is CASTLLGEQYF. DNA of the CDR3: TGTGCCAGCACCCTCTTGGGCGAGCAGTACTTC.

The table lists this clonotype with many counts. This sequence joins TRBV7-2 and TRBJ1-4; 10 bases map to TRBD1. Looked up from germline, CDR1 is SGHTA and CDR2 is FQGNSA. With V trimmed by 6 bases and J by 8 bases, 3 bases remained unmatched. This CDR3 spans 13 amino acids. Here the CDR3 DNA reads TGTGCCAGCAGTTCGACAGGGGGCGAAAAACTGTTTTTT. Translated, it gives CASSSTGGEKLFF.

This clonotype occurred many times. The V and J genes are TRBV11-1 and TRBJ2-7, with a weak D call TRBD2 (5 bases). Germline V gene lookup returns CDR1 SGHAT and CDR2 FQDESV (reference sequence). Trimming cost V 6 bases and J 1 base, with 13 bases left between them. The CDR3 extends over 14 amino acids. In nucleotides, the CDR3 is TGTGCCAGCAGTTACACCGGGATTTCCTACGAGCAGTACTTC. It codes for CASSYTGISYEQYF.

This clonotype was seen more than once but under ten times. V gene TRBV20-1 combines with J gene TRBJ1-2; 11 positions agree with TRBD1. The CDR3 extends over 15 amino acids. Looked up from germline, CDR1 is DFQATT and CDR2 is SNEGSKA (reference sequence). J was trimmed by 8 bases and V by 5 bases; bases with no gene match: 13. The CDR3 here is CSAVLPGTGGNGYTF. The DNA of the CDR3 is TGCAGTGCTGTCCTACCGGGGACAGGGGGGAACGGCTACACCTTC.

V usage is TRBV5-1 and J usage is TRBJ2-6; D remains unclear. This CDR3 comprises 15 residues. The V end lost 4 bases, the J end lost 3 bases, and 11 bases lay between the germline ends. Germline assignment: CDR1 SGHRS and CDR2 YFSETQ. The CDR3 DNA is TGCGCCAGCAGCCCCGACCCGTTTGGGGCCAACGTCCTGACTTTC. Its protein product is CASSPDPFGANVLTF.

This clonotype was counted ten times or more. The chain combines TRBV10-3 with TRBJ1-1; the match to TRBD1 covers 7 bases. The V and J ends lost 2 bases and 4 bases, in that order; junction bases with no gene match: 7. CDR3 length equals 15 residues. Germline V gives CDR1 ENHRY, CDR2 SYGVKD. CDR3 nucleotides: TGTGCCATCAGTGAGCCGCGACAGGGCCGCACTGAAGCTTTCTTT. Translating gives CAISEPRQGRTEAFF.

This clonotype has just a few counts. The V gene is TRBV12-3 or TRBV12-4, the J gene TRBJ2-7; the D call may be TRBD1 or TRBD2 (5 bases each). V dropped 3 bases and J dropped 7 bases, with 19 bases sitting between them. The CDR3 length is 15 residues. In nucleotides, the CDR3 is TGTGCCAGCAGTTTGAGTGATGGGGGTCCTACGGAGCAGTACTTC. Protein product: CASSLSDGGPTEQYF.

In its sample, this clonotype was seen many times. The J gene is TRBJ1-2, the V gene TRBV12-3 or TRBV12-4, with TRBD1 matching over 9 bases. The CDR3 contains 14 residues. V dropped 6 bases and J dropped 4; count of bases not matched to a gene: 6. CDR3 nucleotides: TGTGCCAGCAGAAGGACAGGGGAGGCCTATGGCTACACCTTC. Translated: CASRRTGEAYGYTF.

The table lists this clonotype with many counts. The rearrangement joins TRBV5-6 to TRBJ1-2, with D perhaps matching TRBD1 (5 bases). CDR3 length equals 11 residues. V was pared by 3 bases and J by 8 bases, with 8 bases between. The germline CDR1 and CDR2 sequences are SGHDT and YYEEEE. CDR3 loop: CASSWGSGYTF. The DNA for the CDR3 is TGTGCCAGCAGCTGGGGCTCCGGCTACACCTTC.

This clonotype occurred many times. The J gene is TRBJ2-3, the V gene TRBV7-3; tentatively, D is TRBD1 (5 bases). The CDR3 is 15 residues long. Germline V gene lookup returns CDR1 SGHTA and CDR2 FQGTGA. V was pared by 3 bases and J by 1 base, with 11 bases between. CDR3 region: CASSFFEGGTDTQYF. As DNA, the CDR3 is TGTGCCAGCAGCTTCTTTGAAGGGGGCACAGATACGCAGTATTTT.

There are a few counts of this clonotype. The chain links TRBV20-1 to TRBJ1-2; D not certain. The germline gives CDR1 DFQATT, CDR2 SNEGSKA (reference sequence). This CDR3 is built from 14 residues. Trimming left V 5 bases short and J 4 bases short, with 17 bases between. The CDR3: CSAPLVDSGYGYTF. CDR3 DNA: TGCAGTGCTCCTCTGGTGGATTCGGGCTATGGCTACACCTTC.

This clonotype appeared many times. V gene TRBV29-1 combines with J gene TRBJ1-2; D not certain. From germline, CDR1 is SQVTM and CDR2 ANQGSEA. This CDR3 contains 15 residues. The V end lost 0 bases, the J end lost 8 bases, and 19 bases lay between the germline ends. CDR3 in amino acids: CSVEDPFLGGKGYTF. The CDR3 nucleotides read TGCAGCGTTGAAGACCCCTTCCTGGGAGGGAAAGGCTACACCTTC.

This clonotype has at least ten counts. The V call is TRBV13, the J call TRBJ2-7; D remains ambiguous. The ends were cut back, 5 bases at V and 6 bases at J, with 17 bases in the middle. The CDR3 sequence is 14 residues long. In germline, CDR1 is PRHDT, CDR2 FYEKMQ (reference sequence). The CDR3 protein is CASSQWTGRPEQYF. The CDR3 DNA reads TGTGCCAGCAGCCAATGGACGGGCCGGCCCGAGCAGTACTTC.

This clonotype has ten or more counts. V and J are TRBV6-5 and TRBJ2-7; TRBD1 agrees at 7 bases. The junction had 3 bases not matched to a gene; V was cut back by 6 bases and J by 4 bases. The germline V gene encodes CDR1 MNHEY and CDR2 SVGAGI. The CDR3 covers 12 residues. This chain's CDR3 is CASSRDSYEQYF. The CDR3 DNA sequence: TGTGCCAGCAGCCGGGACAGTTACGAGCAGTACTTC.

This clonotype was counted only a few times. The chain couples TRBV20-1 to TRBJ1-1; D call uncertain. CDR3 size: 12 residues. The germline gives CDR1 DFQATT, CDR2 SNEGSKA (reference sequence). V lost 5 bases and J 1 base, leaving 8 bases between the germline ends. CDR3 sequence reads: CSAPTSNTEAFF. CDR3 DNA sequence: TGCAGTGCTCCCACCTCGAACACTGAAGCTTTCTTT.